A single T cell receptor beta chain is shown here with its context. Its antigen is not identified. The data derive from a study of T cell clonotyping in hematopoietic cell transplantation. Study-level results: Higher Inverse Simpson Index values in graft donor and pretransplant recipient predicted broader posttransplant TCR diversity. Recipient TCR diversity dropped after transplant; expanded clonotypes rose from day 30 to 180. At the given depth, recipient repertoires were over 95% de novo clonotypes.

Measured with immunoSEQ multiplex PCR; TCRdb has only the in-frame clones, and not every one. This sample yields under 2,000 clones, of which roughly three quarters are seen a single time; roughly 8% belongs to the top ten. Germline assignment: CDR1 SGHRS and CDR2 YFSETQ. CDR3 length equals 14 residues. V lost 7 bases and J lost 6; bases outside the gene matches: 11. The chain carries TRBV5-1 and TRBJ2-7, with 9 bases lining up with TRBD1. The specimen sequenced was peripheral blood mononuclear cells. The TCR sequence derives from a man younger than 40 in good health. Some clones in this sample may be carry-over from other donors' samples. CDR3 sequence: CASGEDRGGSEQYF. The CDR3 DNA is TGCGCCAGCGGGGAGGACAGGGGTGGGTCCGAGCAGTACTTC.